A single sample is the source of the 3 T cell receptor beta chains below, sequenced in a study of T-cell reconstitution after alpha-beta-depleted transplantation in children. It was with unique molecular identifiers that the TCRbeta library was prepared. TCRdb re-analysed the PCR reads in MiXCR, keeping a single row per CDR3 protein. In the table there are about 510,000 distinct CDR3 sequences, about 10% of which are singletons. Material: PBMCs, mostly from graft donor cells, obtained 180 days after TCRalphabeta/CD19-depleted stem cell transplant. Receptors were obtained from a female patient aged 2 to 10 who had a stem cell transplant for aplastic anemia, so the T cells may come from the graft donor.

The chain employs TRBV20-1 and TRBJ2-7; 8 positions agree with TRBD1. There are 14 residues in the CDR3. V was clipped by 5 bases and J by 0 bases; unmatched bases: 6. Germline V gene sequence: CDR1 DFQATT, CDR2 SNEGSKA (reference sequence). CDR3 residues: CSARWTGSSYEQYF. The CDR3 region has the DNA TGCAGTGCTCGGTGGACAGGGTCCTCCTACGAGCAGTACTTC.

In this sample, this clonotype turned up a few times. The CDR3 is CASSLGGRGEAFF. DNA for the CDR3: TGTGCCAGCAGTTTAGGGGGTCGGGGCGAAGCTTTCTTT. The chain combines TRBV28 with TRBJ1-1; tentative D call: TRBD1 (5 bases). V lost 2 bases and J lost 8, with 12 bases in between. The CDR3 is made up of 13 amino acids. From germline, CDR1 is MDHEN and CDR2 SYDVKM.

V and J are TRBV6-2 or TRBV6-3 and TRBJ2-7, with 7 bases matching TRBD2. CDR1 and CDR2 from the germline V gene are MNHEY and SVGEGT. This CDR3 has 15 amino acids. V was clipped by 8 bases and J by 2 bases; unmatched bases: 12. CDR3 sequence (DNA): TGTGCCAGCGCCGGAGCGGGGTTGGATCCCTACGAGCAGTACTTC. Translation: CASAGAGLDPYEQYF.